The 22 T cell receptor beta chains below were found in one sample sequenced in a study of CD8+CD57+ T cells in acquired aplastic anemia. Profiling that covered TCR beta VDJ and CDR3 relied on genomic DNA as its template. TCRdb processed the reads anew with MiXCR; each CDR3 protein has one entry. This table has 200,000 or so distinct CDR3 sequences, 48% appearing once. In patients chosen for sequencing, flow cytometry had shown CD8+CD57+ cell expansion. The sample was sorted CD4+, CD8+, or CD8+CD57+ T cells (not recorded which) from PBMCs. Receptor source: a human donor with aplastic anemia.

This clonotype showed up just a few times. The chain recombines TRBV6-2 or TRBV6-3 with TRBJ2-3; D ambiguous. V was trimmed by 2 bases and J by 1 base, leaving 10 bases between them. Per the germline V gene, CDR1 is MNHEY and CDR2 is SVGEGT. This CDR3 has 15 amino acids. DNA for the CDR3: TGTGCCAGCAGTTACCTAGTCGGGCGCACAGATACGCAGTATTTT. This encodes CASSYLVGRTDTQYF.

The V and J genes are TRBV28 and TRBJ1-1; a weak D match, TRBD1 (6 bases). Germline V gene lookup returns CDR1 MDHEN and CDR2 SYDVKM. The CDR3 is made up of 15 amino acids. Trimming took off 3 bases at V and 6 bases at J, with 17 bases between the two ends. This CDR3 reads CASSFGGAVRPEAFF. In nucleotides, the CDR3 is TGTGCCAGCAGTTTCGGGGGGGCGGTCCGTCCTGAAGCTTTCTTT.

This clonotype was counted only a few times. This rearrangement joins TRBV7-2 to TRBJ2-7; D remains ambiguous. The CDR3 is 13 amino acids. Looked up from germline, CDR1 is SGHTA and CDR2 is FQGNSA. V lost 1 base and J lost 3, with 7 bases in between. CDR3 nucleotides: TGTGCCAGCAGCTTAGACCCATTCTACGAGCAGTACTTC. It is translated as CASSLDPFYEQYF. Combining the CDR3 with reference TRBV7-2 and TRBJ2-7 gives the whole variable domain GAGVSQSPSNKVTEKGKDVELRCDPISGHTALYWYRQSLGQGLEFLIYFQGNSAPDKSGLPSDRFSAERTGGSVSTLTIQRTQQEDSAVYLCASSLDPFYEQYFGPGTRLTVT.

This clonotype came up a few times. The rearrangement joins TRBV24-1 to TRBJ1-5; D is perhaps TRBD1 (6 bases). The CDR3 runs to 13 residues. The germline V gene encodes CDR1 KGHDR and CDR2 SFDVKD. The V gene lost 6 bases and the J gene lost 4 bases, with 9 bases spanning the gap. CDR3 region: CATSRTENQPQHF. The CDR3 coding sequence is TGTGCCACCAGTAGGACAGAAAATCAGCCCCAGCATTTT.

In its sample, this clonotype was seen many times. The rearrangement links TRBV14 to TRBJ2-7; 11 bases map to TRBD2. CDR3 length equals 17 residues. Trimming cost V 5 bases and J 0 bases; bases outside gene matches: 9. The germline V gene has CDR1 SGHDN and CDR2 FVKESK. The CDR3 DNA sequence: TGTGCCAGCAGCTCCGCGGGACTAGCGGATACCTCCTACGAGCAGTACTTC. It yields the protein CASSSAGLADTSYEQYF.

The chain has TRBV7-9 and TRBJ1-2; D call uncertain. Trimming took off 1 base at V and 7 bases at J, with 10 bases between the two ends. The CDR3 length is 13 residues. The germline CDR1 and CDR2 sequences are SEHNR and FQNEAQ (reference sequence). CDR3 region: CASSLVVSSGYTF. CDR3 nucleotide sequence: TGTGCCAGCAGCTTAGTGGTGAGCTCTGGCTACACCTTC.

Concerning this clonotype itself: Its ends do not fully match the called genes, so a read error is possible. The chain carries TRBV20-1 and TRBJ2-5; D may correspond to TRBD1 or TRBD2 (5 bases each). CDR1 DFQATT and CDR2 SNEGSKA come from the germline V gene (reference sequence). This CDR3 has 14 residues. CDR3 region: CSARVPGPQETRYF. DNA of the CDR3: TGCAGTGCTAGGGTTCCGGGGCCCCAAGAGACCCGGTACTTC.

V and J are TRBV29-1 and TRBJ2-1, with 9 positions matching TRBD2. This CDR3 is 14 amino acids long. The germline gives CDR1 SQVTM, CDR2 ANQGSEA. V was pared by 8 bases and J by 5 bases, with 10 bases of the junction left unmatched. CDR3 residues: CSQGTAGGNNEQFF. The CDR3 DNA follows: TGCAGCCAAGGGACAGCGGGAGGAAACAATGAGCAGTTCTTC.

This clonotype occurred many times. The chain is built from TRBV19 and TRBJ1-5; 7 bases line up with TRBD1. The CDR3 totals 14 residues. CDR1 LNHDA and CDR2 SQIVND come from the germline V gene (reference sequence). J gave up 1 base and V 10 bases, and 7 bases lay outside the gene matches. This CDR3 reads CATARGGSNQPQHF. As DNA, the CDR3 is TGTGCCACCGCCAGGGGGGGAAGCAATCAGCCCCAGCATTTT.

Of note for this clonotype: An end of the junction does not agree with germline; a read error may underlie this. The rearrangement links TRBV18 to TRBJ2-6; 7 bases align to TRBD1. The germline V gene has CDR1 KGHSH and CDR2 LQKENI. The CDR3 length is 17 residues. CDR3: CASSPRDRLSGANVPTF. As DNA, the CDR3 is TGTGCCAGCTCACCACGGGACAGACTCTCTGGGGCCAACGTCCCGACTTTC.

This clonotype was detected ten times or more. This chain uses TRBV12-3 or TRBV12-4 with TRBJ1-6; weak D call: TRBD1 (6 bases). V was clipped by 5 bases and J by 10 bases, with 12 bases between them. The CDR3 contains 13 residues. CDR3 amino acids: CASSPGRGSPLHF. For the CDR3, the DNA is TGTGCCAGCAGTCCCGGAAGGGGGTCACCCCTCCACTTT.

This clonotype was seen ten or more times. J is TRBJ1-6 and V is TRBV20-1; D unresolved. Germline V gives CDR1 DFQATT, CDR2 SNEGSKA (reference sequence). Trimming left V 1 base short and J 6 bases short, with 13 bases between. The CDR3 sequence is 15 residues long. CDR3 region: CSARAQEIGNSPLHF. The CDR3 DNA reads TGCAGTGCTAGAGCTCAGGAAATCGGTAATTCACCCCTCCACTTT.

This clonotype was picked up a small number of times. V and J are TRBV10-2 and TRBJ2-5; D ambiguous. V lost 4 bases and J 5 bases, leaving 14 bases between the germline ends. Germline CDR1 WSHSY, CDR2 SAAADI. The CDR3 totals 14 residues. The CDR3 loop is CASSGTALTETQYF. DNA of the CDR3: TGCGCCAGCAGTGGGACGGCACTGACGGAGACCCAGTACTTC.

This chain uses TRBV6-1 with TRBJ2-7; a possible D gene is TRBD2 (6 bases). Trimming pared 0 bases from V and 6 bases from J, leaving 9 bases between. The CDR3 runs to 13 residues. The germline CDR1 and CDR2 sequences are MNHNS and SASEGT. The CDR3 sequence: CASSEAAGIEQYF. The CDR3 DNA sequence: TGTGCCAGCAGTGAAGCTGCGGGGATCGAGCAGTACTTC.

CDR3 protein: CASSSQWRGAYEQYF. The DNA of the CDR3 is TGTGCCAGCAGTTCACAATGGAGGGGTGCCTACGAGCAGTACTTC. V is TRBV2 and J is TRBJ2-7; weak D call: TRBD2 (6 bases). This CDR3 is 15 amino acids long. Per the germline V gene, CDR1 is SNHLY and CDR2 is FYNNEI. Trimming cost V 5 bases and J 2 bases, with 16 bases left between them.

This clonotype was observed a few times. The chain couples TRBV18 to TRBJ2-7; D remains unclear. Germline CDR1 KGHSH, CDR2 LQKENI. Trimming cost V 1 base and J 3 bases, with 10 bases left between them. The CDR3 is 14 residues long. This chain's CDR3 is CASSPQFPSYEQYF. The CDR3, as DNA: TGTGCCAGCTCACCACAATTTCCCAGCTACGAGCAGTACTTC.

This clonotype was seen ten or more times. CDR3 in amino acids: CASSILGANSNEQFF. In nucleotides, the CDR3 is TGTGCCAGTAGTATACTGGGGGCAAATTCGAATGAGCAGTTCTTC. The chain is built from TRBV19 and TRBJ2-1, with D maybe TRBD1 (6 bases). This CDR3 has 15 amino acids. The ends were cut back, 2 bases at V and 7 bases at J, with 15 bases in the middle. Germline V gives CDR1 LNHDA, CDR2 SQIVND (reference sequence).

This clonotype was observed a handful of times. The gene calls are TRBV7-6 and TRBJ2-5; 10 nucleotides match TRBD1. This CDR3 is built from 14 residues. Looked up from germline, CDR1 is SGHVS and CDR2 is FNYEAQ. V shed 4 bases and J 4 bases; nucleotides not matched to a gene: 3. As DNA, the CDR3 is TGTGCCAGCAGCTACCGGGACAGGGGAGAGACCCAGTACTTC. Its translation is CASSYRDRGETQYF.

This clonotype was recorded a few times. CDR3 DNA sequence: TGTGCCACCAACGCGGGACTCCAAGAGACCCAGTACTTC. It yields the protein CATNAGLQETQYF. The V call is TRBV15, the J call TRBJ2-5; maybe TRBD2 (6 bases). The germline CDR1 and CDR2 sequences are LNHNV and YYDKDF (reference sequence). CDR3 length: 13 amino acids. Trimming pared 7 bases from V and 1 base from J, leaving 10 bases between.

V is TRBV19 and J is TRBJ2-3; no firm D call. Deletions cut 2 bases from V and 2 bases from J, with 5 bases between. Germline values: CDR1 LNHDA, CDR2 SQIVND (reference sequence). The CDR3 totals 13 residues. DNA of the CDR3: TGTGCCAGTAGTATACAAGACACAGATACGCAGTATTTT. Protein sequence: CASSIQDTDTQYF.

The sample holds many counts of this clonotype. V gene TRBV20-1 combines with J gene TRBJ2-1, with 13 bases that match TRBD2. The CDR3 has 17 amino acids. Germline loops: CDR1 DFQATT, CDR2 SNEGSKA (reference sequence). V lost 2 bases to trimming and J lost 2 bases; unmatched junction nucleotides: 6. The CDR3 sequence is CSARPLLAGGTYNEQFF. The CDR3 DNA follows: TGCAGTGCTAGACCACTACTAGCGGGAGGGACCTACAATGAGCAGTTCTTC.

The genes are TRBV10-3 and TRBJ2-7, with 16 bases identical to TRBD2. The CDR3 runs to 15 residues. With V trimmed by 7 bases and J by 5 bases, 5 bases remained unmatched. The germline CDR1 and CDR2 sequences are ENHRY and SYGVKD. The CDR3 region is CAITGTSGRDHEQYF. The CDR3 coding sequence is TGTGCCATCACAGGGACTAGCGGGAGGGACCACGAGCAGTACTTC.